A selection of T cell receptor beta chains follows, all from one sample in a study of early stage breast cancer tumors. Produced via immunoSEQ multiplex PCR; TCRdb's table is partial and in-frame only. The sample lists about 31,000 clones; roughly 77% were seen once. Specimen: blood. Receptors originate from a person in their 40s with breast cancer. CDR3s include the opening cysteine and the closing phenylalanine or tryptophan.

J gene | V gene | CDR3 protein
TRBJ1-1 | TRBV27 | CASRQGARESTAFF
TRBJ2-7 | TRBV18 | CASSPGGEQYF
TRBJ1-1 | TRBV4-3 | CASSQDTRRAGAFF
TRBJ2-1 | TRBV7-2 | CASSLPGATHNEQFF
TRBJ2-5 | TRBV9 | CASSVGSSGKETQYF
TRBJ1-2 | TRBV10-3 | CAISAQMRQTNYGYTF
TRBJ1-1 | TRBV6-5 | CASSYGMNTEAFF
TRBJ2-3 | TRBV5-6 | CASSFQSTDTQYF
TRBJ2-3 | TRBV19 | CASSMPGLAGGDTQYF
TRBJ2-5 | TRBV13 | CASSLGGQETQYF
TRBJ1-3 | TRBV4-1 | CASSLGTGGNTIYF
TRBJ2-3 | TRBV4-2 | CASSQDYLGSTDTQYF
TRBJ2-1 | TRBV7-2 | CASSLGGSEQFF
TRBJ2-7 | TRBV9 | CASSVGGAGYEQYF
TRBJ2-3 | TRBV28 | CASSFFLRRLQTDTQYF
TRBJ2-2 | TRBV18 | CASSPSTGELFF
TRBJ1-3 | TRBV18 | CASSPRALTGNTIYF
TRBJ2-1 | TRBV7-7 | CASSLGDREGEQFF
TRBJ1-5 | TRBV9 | CASSAGSSNQPQHF
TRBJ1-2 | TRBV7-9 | CASVRGTGIDYGYTF
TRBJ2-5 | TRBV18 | CASSPGLAGGAQETQYF
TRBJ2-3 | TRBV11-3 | CASSLEVAGGPSTDTQYF
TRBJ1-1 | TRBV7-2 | CASRIDRGGTEAFF
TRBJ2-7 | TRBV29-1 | CSVRGGRGYEQYF
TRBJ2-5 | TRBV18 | CASSGGAGAFFLSQYF
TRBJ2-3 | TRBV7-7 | CASSSTWTDTQYF
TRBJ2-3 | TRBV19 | CASSIPLLTDTQYF
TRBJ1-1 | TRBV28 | CASSRPPGNTEAFF
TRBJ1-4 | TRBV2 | CASSITGTGDEKLFF
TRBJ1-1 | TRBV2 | CATNPGARHTEAFF
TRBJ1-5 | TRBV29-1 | CSVGGSYNQPQHF
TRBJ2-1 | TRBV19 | CASSIDGTSGSSYNEQFF
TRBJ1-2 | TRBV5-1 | CASSLSAGTGHGYTF
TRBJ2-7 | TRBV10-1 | CASSDGRRDRAAYEQYF
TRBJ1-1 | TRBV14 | CASSKPTGTGDEAFF
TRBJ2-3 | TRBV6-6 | CASSQIGDTQYF
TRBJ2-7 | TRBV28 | CASSSGQGGYEQYF
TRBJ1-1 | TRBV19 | CASSPWRTGGLITEAFF
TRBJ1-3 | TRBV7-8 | CASSLVDPYRNTIYF
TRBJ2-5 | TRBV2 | CASSEWRQETQYF
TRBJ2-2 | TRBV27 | CASRSGQGYFNGELFF